One TCR beta chain is described in this entry. J gave up 4 bases and V 6 bases, and 8 bases lay outside the gene matches. Looked up from germline, CDR1 is LNHDA and CDR2 is SQIVND (reference sequence). The CDR3 covers 15 residues. Healthy controls were blood donor buffy coats. This sample was included in a study of STAT5B mutations in CD4+ large granular lymphocyte leukemia. Across the study: Healthy donors showed HLA-associated enrichment of the CDR3 'QG' motif.

Methods used by the authors: Lowest detectable productive clonotype frequency was 2.59 x 10-5. Some clones are missing from TCRdb's copy, which holds only in-frame ones; the method was immunoSEQ multiplex PCR. V, J and clone size are those of that table, while D and trimming were read from the DNA. Of 32,000 or so clones detected, 85% appear once; the ten largest clones hold 4% to 5.5%. The TCR comes from a human donor in good health. The chain uses TRBV19 and TRBJ2-3, with 9 bases matching TRBD1. The sequencing sample was made of CD4+ T cells from blood buffy coats. CDR3 region: CASRTGQGRSDTQYF. The CDR3 DNA sequence: TGTGCCAGTAGAACGGGACAGGGTAGATCAGATACGCAGTATTTT. Filled out from reference TRBV19 and TRBJ2-3, the complete variable domain reads DGGITQSPKYLFRKEGQNVTLSCEQNLNHDAMYWYRQDPGQGLRLIYYSQIVNDFQKGDIAEGYSVSREKKESFPLTVTSAQKNPTAFYLCASRTGQGRSDTQYFGPGTRLTVL.